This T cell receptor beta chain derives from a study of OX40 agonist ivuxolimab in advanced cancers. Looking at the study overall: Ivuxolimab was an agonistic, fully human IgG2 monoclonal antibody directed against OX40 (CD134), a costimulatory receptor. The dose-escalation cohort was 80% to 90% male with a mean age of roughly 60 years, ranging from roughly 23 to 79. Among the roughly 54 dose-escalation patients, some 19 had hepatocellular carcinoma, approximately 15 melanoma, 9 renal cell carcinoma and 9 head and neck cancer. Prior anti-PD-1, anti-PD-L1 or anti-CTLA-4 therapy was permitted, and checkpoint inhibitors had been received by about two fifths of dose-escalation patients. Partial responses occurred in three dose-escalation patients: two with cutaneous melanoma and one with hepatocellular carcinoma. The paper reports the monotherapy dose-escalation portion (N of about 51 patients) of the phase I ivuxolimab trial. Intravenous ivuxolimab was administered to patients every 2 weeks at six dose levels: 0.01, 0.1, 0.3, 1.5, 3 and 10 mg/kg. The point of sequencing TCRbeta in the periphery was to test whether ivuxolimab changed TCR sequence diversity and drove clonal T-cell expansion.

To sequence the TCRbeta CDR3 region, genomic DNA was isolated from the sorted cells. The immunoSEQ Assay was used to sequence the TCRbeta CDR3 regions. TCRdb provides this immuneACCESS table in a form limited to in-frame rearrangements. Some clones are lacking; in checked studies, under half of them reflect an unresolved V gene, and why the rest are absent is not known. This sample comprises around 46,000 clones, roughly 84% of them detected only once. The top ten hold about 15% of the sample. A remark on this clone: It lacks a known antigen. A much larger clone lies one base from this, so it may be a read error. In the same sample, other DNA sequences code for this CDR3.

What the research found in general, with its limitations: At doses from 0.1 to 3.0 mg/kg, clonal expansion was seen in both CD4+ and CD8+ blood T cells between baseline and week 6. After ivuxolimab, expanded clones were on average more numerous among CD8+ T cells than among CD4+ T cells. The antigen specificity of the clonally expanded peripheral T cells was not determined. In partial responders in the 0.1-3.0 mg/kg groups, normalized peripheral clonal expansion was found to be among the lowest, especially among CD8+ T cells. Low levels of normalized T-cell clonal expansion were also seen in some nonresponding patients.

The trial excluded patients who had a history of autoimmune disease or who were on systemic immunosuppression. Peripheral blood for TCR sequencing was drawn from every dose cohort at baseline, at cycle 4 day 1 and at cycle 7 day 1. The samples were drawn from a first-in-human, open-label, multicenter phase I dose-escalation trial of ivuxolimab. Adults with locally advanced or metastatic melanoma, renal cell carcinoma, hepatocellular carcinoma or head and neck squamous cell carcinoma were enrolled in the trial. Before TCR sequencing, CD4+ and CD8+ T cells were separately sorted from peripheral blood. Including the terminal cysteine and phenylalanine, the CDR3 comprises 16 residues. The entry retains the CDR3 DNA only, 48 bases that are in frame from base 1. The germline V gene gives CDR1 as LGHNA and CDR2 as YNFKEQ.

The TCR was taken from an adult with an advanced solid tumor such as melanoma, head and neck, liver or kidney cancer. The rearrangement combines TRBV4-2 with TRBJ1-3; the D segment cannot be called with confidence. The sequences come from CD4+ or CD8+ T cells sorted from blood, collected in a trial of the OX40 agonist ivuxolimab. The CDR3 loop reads CASSQDAFASGNTIYF. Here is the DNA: TGTGCTAGCAGCCAAGATGCCTTTGCCTCTGGAAACACCATATATTTT.